The T cell receptor beta chain described here comes from a study of shared clonotypes between healthy human individuals (TCRdb year 2020). Background for the entire study: A couple of women and a few men aged 18 to 49 years were included in the cohort. Per donor, leukapheresis produced somewhere between about 0.94 and 9.5 billion PBMCs. Libraries were prepared and TCR repertoires were sequenced by different laboratories using diverse techniques, in order to increase sequencing depth and limit assay-specific biases. To estimate repertoire size and how much clonotype sharing occurs between individuals, the study deeply sequenced the blood TCR repertoires of five healthy adults. For each donor, CD4 naive and CD4 memory were each given three plates, CD8 naive was given two plates, and CD8 memory was given one plate.

Inclusive of the bounding cysteine and phenylalanine, the CDR3 is 14 residues long. Kept here is only the CDR3 DNA, which spans 42 bases and is read in frame from base 1. At the junction V is shortened by 3 bases and J by 2 bases, with 9 bases in between. Taken from the germline V gene (reference sequence), the CDR1 and CDR2 loops are WNHNN and SYGVQD. CD8 naive samples were obtained by positive selection for CCR7 among CD45RO-negative cells, yielding a CD45RA+CCR7+ population from which TemRA cells were excluded. The donors were healthy, HIV-negative adults with no recently reported acute infections or vaccinations. Every donor was a Caucasian adult residing in Nashville, Tennessee, USA. After blood collection by leukapheresis, PBMCs were isolated using Ficoll-Histopaque density gradient centrifugation and then cryopreserved in the vapor phase of liquid nitrogen. Analytical flow cytometry was used to check the purity and quantity of each magnetically sorted T cell population. Each sorted fraction had its genomic DNA isolated and then quantified by UV absorbance on a Nanodrop 2000c.

Using the deep immunoSEQ assay, TCR CDR3 regions were amplified from genomic DNA by multiplex PCR. Extracted genomic DNA from each cell subset was distributed evenly across all wells of several immunoSEQ 96-well plates, and each plate was treated as a replicate. Each replicate PCR for sorted subsets received 200 ng genomic DNA, equal to tens of thousands of T cell genomes. The purified libraries were quantified using a Qubit 3.0 fluorometer, sized with a Bioanalyzer 2100, and then quantified again using the KAPA Library Quantification kit. Every immunoSEQ 96-well plate was sequenced on a separate single-read 150-cycle Illumina NextSeq 550 flow cell. The authors' pipeline ran thus. The immunoSEQ output contained only junctional sequences without quality scores, so filtering could not match that applied to full-length reads. Sequences were annotated with PyIR, a Python wrapper for IgBLAST v1.9, using IMGT germline references to assign V/J genes and CDR3. Reads with weak V/J assignments (E-value above 1e-6), missing CDR3, stop codons, out-of-frame junctions, or ambiguous translated residues were removed. V3J clonotypes were defined by identical inferred V gene, J gene, and CDR3 amino acid sequence. Percentage overlap between repertoires was computed as shared unique clonotypes divided by the size of the smaller repertoire. RTK rarefaction, the Chao1 estimator, and Recon v2.1 estimates of unobserved clonotypes were used to assess repertoire richness. For all TCRbeta clonotypes obtained by the gDNA method from a few donors, generation probabilities were computed with OLGA. Here the immuneACCESS table is served through TCRdb, limited to in-frame sequences with V and J called. Missing clones are a known gap in these copies; in checked studies unresolved V genes cover under half, and the rest lacks a known reason. The D gene and trimming were derived from the DNA, and the V and J assignments and clone size from that table. Counted in this sample were some 2 million clones; roughly 95% of them appeared once. 1% to 1.5% of the sample rests with the top ten.

Broader findings and caveats from the paper: Naive subsets generally had larger estimated clonotype richness than memory subsets. Sharing across a handful of donors was observed for 5% to 6.5% of naive CD4, 3.5% of naive CD8, about 2.5% of memory CD4, and about 0.4% of memory CD8 clonotypes. Only blood was sampled, and tissue TCR repertoires likely differ from those in blood. Higher generation probabilities were observed for clonotypes shared by all four sorted-subset donors than for non-shared clonotypes. Even with the large sequencing depth, rarefaction of the sorted-subset datasets indicated that sequencing was incomplete. The genetic and exposure-history diversity represented was limited by the small number of donors. Pairwise subsampling led to the expectation that sequencing depth would affect the degree of clonotype sharing among donors.

As for this clone: This receptor's antigen is unknown. One base away there is no much larger clone; base qualities are not given.

Here the chain combines TRBV10-1 and TRBJ2-3; TRBD2 might be the D gene, on 5 matching bases. The sample taken for sequencing was naive CD8+ T cells sorted from blood. According to the study, the label for this sample's cell subset or site signals: CD45RA+CCR7+. This sequence originates from a man younger than 35 in good health. The nucleotides are TGCGCCAGCAGTGATCAGCGGCACACAGATACGCAGTATTTT. Its protein reads: CASSDQRHTDTQYF.